The rows below give T cell receptor beta chains drawn from one sample of a study of T cell responses to AZD1222 COVID-19 vaccine. TCRdb's table, derived via immunoSEQ multiplex PCR, lists solely in-frame clones and lacks some. The data show 80,000 to 100,000 clones, approximately 91% seen once. This material consisted of peripheral blood, taken on day 0 of AZD1222 vaccination. The receptors were gathered from an adult in good health. CDR3s leave out the opening cysteine and the closing phenylalanine or tryptophan. A D gene is named only where the DNA matches it firmly.

>.|TRBV3-1/TRBV3-2|12|TRBJ2-5
ASSPNVARETQY
>.|TRBV29-1|9|TRBJ2-3
SVESTDTQY
>TRBD2|TRBV6-5|14|TRBJ2-1
ASSYSAGLNYNEQF
>TRBD1|TRBV28|15|TRBJ1-5
ASSQLLPGQGNQPQH
>.|TRBV19|13|TRBJ2-3
ASSTLSGSTDTQY
>.|TRBV5-1|12|TRBJ2-7
ASSPRDPYYEQY
>.|TRBV30|18|TRBJ1-4
AWSAFRGDFSLATNEKLF
>.|TRBV24-1|11|TRBJ1-2
ATSAGALYGYT
>TRBD1|TRBV10-3|13|TRBJ2-7
AISDEIRAGGEQY
>TRBD1|TRBV9|11|TRBJ2-5
ASSVGQGETQY
>.|TRBV3-1/TRBV3-2|13|TRBJ1-3
ASSATRVSGNTIY
>TRBD2|TRBV5-1|14|TRBJ2-7
ASSLVVSGGPYEQY
>.|TRBV18|11|TRBJ2-5
ASSPIGEGEKY
>.|TRBV7-7|11|TRBJ2-1
ASSLSGAGEQF
>.|TRBV9|12|TRBJ2-5
ASSVGLGQETQY
>.|TRBV29-1|12|TRBJ2-3
SVGAGRTPDTQY